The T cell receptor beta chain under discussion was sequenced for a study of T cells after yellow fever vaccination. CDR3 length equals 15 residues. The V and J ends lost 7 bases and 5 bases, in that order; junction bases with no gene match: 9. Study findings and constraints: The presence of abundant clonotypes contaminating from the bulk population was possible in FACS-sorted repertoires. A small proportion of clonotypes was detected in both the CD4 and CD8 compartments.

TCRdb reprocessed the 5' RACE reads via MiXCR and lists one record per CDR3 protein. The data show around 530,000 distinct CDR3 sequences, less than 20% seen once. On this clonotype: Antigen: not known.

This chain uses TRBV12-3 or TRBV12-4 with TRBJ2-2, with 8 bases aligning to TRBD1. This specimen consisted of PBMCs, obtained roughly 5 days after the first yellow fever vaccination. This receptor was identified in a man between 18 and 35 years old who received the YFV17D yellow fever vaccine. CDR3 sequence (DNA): TGTGCCAGCAATGCCCGGACAGGGAGGACCGGGGAGCTGTTTTTT. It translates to CASNARTGRTGELFF.